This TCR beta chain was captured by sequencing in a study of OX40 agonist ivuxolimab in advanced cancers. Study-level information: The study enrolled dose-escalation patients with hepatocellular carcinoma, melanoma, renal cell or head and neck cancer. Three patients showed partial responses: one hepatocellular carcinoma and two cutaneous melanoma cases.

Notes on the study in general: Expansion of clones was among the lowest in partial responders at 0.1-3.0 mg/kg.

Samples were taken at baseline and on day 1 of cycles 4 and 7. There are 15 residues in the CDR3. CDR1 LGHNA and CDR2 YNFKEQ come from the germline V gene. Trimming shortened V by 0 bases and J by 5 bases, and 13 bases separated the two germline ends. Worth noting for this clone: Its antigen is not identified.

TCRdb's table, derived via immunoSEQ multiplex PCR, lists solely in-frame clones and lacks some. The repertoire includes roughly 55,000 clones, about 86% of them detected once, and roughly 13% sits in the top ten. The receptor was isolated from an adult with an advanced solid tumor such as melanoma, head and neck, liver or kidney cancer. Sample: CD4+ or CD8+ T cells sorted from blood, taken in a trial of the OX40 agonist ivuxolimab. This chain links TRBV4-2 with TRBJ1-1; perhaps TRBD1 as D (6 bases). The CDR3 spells CASSQEQGLWTEAFF. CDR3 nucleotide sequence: TGTGCCAGCAGCCAAGAACAGGGTTTATGGACTGAAGCTTTCTTT.